Below are 16 T cell receptor beta chains sequenced from a single sample in a study of blood T cell repertoires in COVID-19 (dated by TCRdb to the early 2020s). The method behind the library was the immunoSEQ multiplex PCR assay. TCRdb obtained this table from immuneACCESS and retained in-frame rearrangements with V and J assigned. These tables miss some clones; where compared with another copy, unresolved V genes account for less than half of the shortfall, and the remainder is unexplained. Here the sample has around 190,000 clones; about 88% occur a single time. The top ten clonotypes cover roughly a sixth of the sample. Sequenced sample: peripheral blood. These receptors originate from a man between 45 and 60 years old with COVID-19, enrolled during active disease.

The rearrangement links TRBV28 to TRBJ2-5; 9 bases line up with TRBD2. Germline V gene lookup returns CDR1 MDHEN and CDR2 SYDVKM. The CDR3 spans 14 residues. The junction had 5 bases not matched to a gene; V was cut back by 5 bases and J by 4 bases. This chain's CDR3 is CASSLAGGGETQYF. CDR3 in DNA: TGTGCCAGCAGTCTCGCGGGGGGGGGAGAGACCCAGTACTTC.

This clone was observed a few times. The chain has TRBV14 and TRBJ2-2; maybe TRBD2 (5 bases). CDR3 length: 19 residues. Germline CDR1 reads SGHDN; CDR2 reads FVKESK. The V and J ends lost 0 bases and 3 bases respectively, with 20 bases between them. The CDR3 here is CASSQEVGDLTLDTGELFF. The CDR3 coding sequence is TGTGCCAGCAGCCAAGAGGTGGGAGACCTTACTCTCGACACCGGGGAGCTGTTTTTT.

The chain carries TRBV7-2 and TRBJ2-3, with a tentative D call TRBD2 (6 bases). The V gene lost 5 bases and the J gene lost 1 base, with 16 bases spanning the gap. The length of the CDR3 is 16 residues. Germline V gene lookup returns CDR1 SGHTA and CDR2 FQGNSA. The CDR3 is CASSPGGAQGTDTQYF. As DNA, the CDR3 is TGTGCCAGCAGCCCCGGGGGAGCGCAGGGCACAGATACGCAGTATTTT.

V usage is TRBV6-2 or TRBV6-3 and J usage is TRBJ1-1; 10 bases match TRBD1. The CDR3 is 15 residues long. V was pared by 5 bases and J by 4 bases, with 7 bases of the junction left unmatched. Germline CDR1 MNHEY, CDR2 SVGEGT. The chain's CDR3 is CASSRQGARGTEAFF. In nucleotides, the CDR3 is TGTGCCAGCAGTCGACAGGGGGCGAGGGGCACTGAAGCTTTCTTT.

This chain joins TRBV3-1 (or the pseudogene TRBV3-2) and TRBJ2-4; 8 positions agree with TRBD2. This CDR3 comprises 16 residues. V dropped 1 base and J dropped 0; count of bases not matched to a gene: 2. Germline V gene sequence: CDR1 LGHDT, CDR2 YNNKEL (reference sequence). Here the CDR3 reads CASSQGLASAKNIQYF. DNA for the CDR3: TGTGCCAGCAGCCAAGGACTAGCGTCAGCCAAAAACATTCAGTACTTC.

The chain has TRBV15 and TRBJ2-5; D may be TRBD2 (5 bases). Germline assignment: CDR1 LNHNV and CDR2 YYDKDF (reference sequence). V was pared by 0 bases and J by 5 bases, with 10 bases between. This CDR3 has 14 amino acids. This CDR3 is CATSRDRTGETQYF. The CDR3 nucleotides are TGTGCCACCAGCAGAGATAGGACTGGGGAGACCCAGTACTTC.

Turning to this clone: Other DNA sequences in the same sample also yield this CDR3. The gene calls are TRBV7-9 and TRBJ2-1, with 10 bases lining up with TRBD2. The V gene's germline CDR1 is SEHNR and CDR2 FQNEAQ (reference sequence). V lost 2 bases to trimming and J lost 2 bases; unmatched junction nucleotides: 0. The CDR3 spans 15 residues. The CDR3 DNA is TGTGCCAGCAGCTTACTAGCGGGGGCCTACAATGAGCAGTTCTTC. This codes for CASSLLAGAYNEQFF.

This clone was found once. The chain recombines TRBV9 with TRBJ2-1, with 7 positions matching TRBD2. This CDR3 has 14 amino acids. V shed 0 bases and J 3 bases; nucleotides not matched to a gene: 0. CDR1 SGDLS and CDR2 YYNGEE come from the germline V gene. CDR3 amino acids: CASSVGTSYNEQFF. CDR3 in DNA: TGTGCCAGCAGCGTAGGGACTAGCTACAATGAGCAGTTCTTC.

V usage is TRBV9 and J usage is TRBJ2-3; 9 bases match TRBD1. V gave up 0 bases and J gave up 2 bases; unmatched junction bases: 4. Germline CDR1 is SGDLS and CDR2 is YYNGEE. The CDR3 runs to 16 residues. CDR3 bases: TGTGCCAGCAGCGTAGGGGACAGGGCATTCACAGATACGCAGTATTTT. Translating gives CASSVGDRAFTDTQYF. The full variable domain, in which reference TRBV9 and TRBJ2-3 provide the parts outside the CDR3, is DSGVTQTPKHLITATGQRVTLRCSPRSGDLSVYWYQQSLDQGLQFLIQYYNGEERAKGNILERFSAQQFPDLHSELNLSSLELGDSALYFCASSVGDRAFTDTQYFGPGTRLTVL.

J is TRBJ1-3 and V is TRBV20-1; 8 nucleotides align to TRBD1. The CDR3 totals 14 residues. Per the germline V gene, CDR1 is DFQATT and CDR2 is SNEGSKA (reference sequence). Losses at the gene ends were 3 bases for V and 3 bases for J; bases not matched to a gene: 4. CDR3 DNA: TGCAGTGCTAGTCAGGGGGCTAGTGGAAACACCATATATTTT. Encoded protein: CSASQGASGNTIYF.

The chain joins TRBV20-1 to TRBJ1-6; tentative D call: TRBD1 (5 bases). This CDR3 has 17 amino acids. CDR1 is DFQATT and CDR2 is SNEGSKA in the germline V gene (reference sequence). V shed 6 bases and J shed 6 bases, with 24 bases lying between them. CDR3: CSASIPSAGRFNSPLHF. CDR3 coding DNA: TGCAGTGCCAGTATCCCGTCCGCGGGACGCTTTAATTCACCCCTCCACTTT.

This clone was observed a few times. This chain connects TRBV3-1 (or the pseudogene TRBV3-2) to TRBJ2-1, with D possibly matching TRBD2 (6 bases). Trimming shortened V by 1 base and J by 4 bases, and 8 bases separated the two germline ends. Germline lookup yields CDR1 LGHDT and CDR2 YNNKEL (reference sequence). The length of the CDR3 is 14 residues. The CDR3 loop reads CASSQVGGYNEQFF. CDR3 bases: TGTGCCAGCAGCCAAGTGGGAGGTTACAATGAGCAGTTCTTC.

The rearrangement links TRBV3-1 (or the pseudogene TRBV3-2) to TRBJ2-7, with 8 bases fitting TRBD2. The CDR3 loop spans 15 amino acids. The junction had 6 bases not matched to a gene; V was cut back by 0 bases and J by 5 bases. CDR1 is LGHDT, CDR2 YNNKEL, per germline (reference sequence). In nucleotides, the CDR3 is TGTGCCAGCAGCCAAGACAGCGGGAGTGCCCACGAGCAGTACTTC. As protein: CASSQDSGSAHEQYF.

The gene calls are TRBV21-1 and TRBJ2-3; the DNA was not compared with TRBD1, the D call given in the table. TRBV21-1 is reported as a pseudogene. The CDR3 runs to 16 residues. In DNA, the CDR3 is TGTGCCAGCAGCAGGCTCGTGGTCAACGGCACAGATACGCAGTATTTT. It specifies CASSRLVVNGTDTQYF.

This clone was seen just once. The chain carries TRBV2 and TRBJ2-1; 7 bases are shared with TRBD2. CDR1 is SNHLY, CDR2 FYNNEI, per germline. This CDR3 region has 13 residues. The trim removed 4 bases at V and 15 bases at J, leaving 12 bases unmatched. The CDR3 spells CASSGAGTKFPFF. The DNA for the CDR3 is TGTGCCAGCAGTGGCGCCGGGACTAAGTTCCCGTTCTTC.

The chain uses TRBV15 and TRBJ2-5, with 7 bases lining up with TRBD1. CDR1 is LNHNV and CDR2 is YYDKDF in the germline V gene (reference sequence). The V segment lost 3 bases and the J segment 3 bases; nucleotides outside the gene matches: 10. This CDR3 region has 16 residues. CDR3 sequence (DNA): TGTGCCACCAGCAGCGGGGTCCGACAGGGCGAAGAGACCCAGTACTTC. Translated: CATSSGVRQGEETQYF. Together with reference TRBV15 and TRBJ2-5, the CDR3 gives the full variable domain: DAMVIQNPRYQVTQFGKPVTLSCSQTLNHNVMYWYQQKSSQAPKLLFHYYDKDFNNEADTPDNFQSRRPNTSFCFLDIRSPGLGDTAMYLCATSSGVRQGEETQYFGPGTRLLVL.